Below are 28 T cell receptor beta chains sequenced from a single sample in a study of T cell responses to AZD1222 COVID-19 vaccine. Data came from immunoSEQ multiplex PCR; TCRdb stores just in-frame clones and leaves some out. The sample records 95,000 to 100,000 clones, 70% to 90% being singletons. The sequencing used peripheral blood, collected 28 days after the second AZD1222 dose. The receptors derive from an adult who received the AZD1222 COVID-19 vaccine.

The chain combines TRBV19 with TRBJ2-7; 7 bases match TRBD1. CDR3 size: 14 residues. Germline assignment: CDR1 LNHDA and CDR2 SQIVND (reference sequence). J lost 2 bases, V lost 6 bases, and 7 bases had no gene match. The CDR3 sequence: CASSRGQPTYEQYF. CDR3 coding DNA: TGTGCCAGTAGCAGGGGACAGCCTACCTACGAGCAGTACTTC. The whole variable domain, filled in from reference TRBV19 and TRBJ2-7, reads DGGITQSPKYLFRKEGQNVTLSCEQNLNHDAMYWYRQDPGQGLRLIYYSQIVNDFQKGDIAEGYSVSREKKESFPLTVTSAQKNPTAFYLCASSRGQPTYEQYFGPGTRLTVT.

This chain links TRBV5-1 with TRBJ1-2, with D unclear. Trimming removed 0 bases at V and 8 bases at J, with 8 bases between. Germline V CDR1 and CDR2: SGHRS, YFSETQ. The CDR3 contains 12 residues. In DNA form, the CDR3 reads TGCGCCAGCAGCTTGGATTTGGGGGGCTACACCTTC. Amino acid sequence: CASSLDLGGYTF.

The chain carries TRBV5-1 and TRBJ2-4, with D maybe TRBD1 (6 bases). From germline, CDR1 is SGHRS and CDR2 YFSETQ. Trimming removed 0 bases from V and 3 bases from J, with 13 bases in between. This CDR3 spans 16 amino acids. The CDR3 region is CASSLDTGLVKNIQYF. In DNA, the CDR3 is TGCGCCAGCAGCTTGGATACAGGGTTGGTCAAAAACATTCAGTACTTC. The entire variable domain, with the rest obtained from reference TRBV5-1 and TRBJ2-4, is as follows: KAGVTQTPRYLIKTRGQQVTLSCSPISGHRSVSWYQQTPGQGLQFLFEYFSETQRNKGNFPGRFSGRQFSNSRSEMNVSTLELGDSALYLCASSLDTGLVKNIQYFGAGTRLSVL.

V gene TRBV5-1 combines with J gene TRBJ1-2; TRBD1 aligns across 7 bases. This CDR3 has 14 residues. The V gene's germline CDR1 is SGHRS and CDR2 YFSETQ. Trimming removed 2 bases from V and 2 bases from J; junction bases left unmatched: 3. CDR3 sequence (DNA): TGCGCCAGCAGCTTCACGACAGGGAACTATGGCTACACCTTC. It codes for CASSFTTGNYGYTF.

V gene TRBV5-1 combines with J gene TRBJ1-2, with D possibly TRBD1 on 5 matching bases. V was cut by 3 bases and J by 3 bases, with 12 bases left in between. Looked up from germline, CDR1 is SGHRS and CDR2 is YFSETQ. This CDR3 is built from 14 residues. The CDR3 sequence: CASSYSGTDYGYTF. CDR3 nucleotides: TGCGCCAGCAGCTATTCAGGGACGGACTATGGCTACACCTTC. The variable domain in full, with the rest retrieved from reference TRBV5-1 and TRBJ1-2, is KAGVTQTPRYLIKTRGQQVTLSCSPISGHRSVSWYQQTPGQGLQFLFEYFSETQRNKGNFPGRFSGRQFSNSRSEMNVSTLELGDSALYLCASSYSGTDYGYTFGSGTRLTVV.

In regard to this clone: At one of its ends the junction is not consistent with the germline gene, which may arise from a read error. The chain links TRBV6-5 to TRBJ1-3; D is unclear. Germline CDR1 reads MNHEY; CDR2 reads SVGAGI. The CDR3 loop spans 14 amino acids. The CDR3 here is CASKLTVSRNTIYF. For the CDR3, the DNA is TGTGCCAGCAAGCTCACAGTCTCTAGAAACACCATATATTTT.

About this clone: Its ends do not fully match the called genes, so a read error is possible. CDR3 DNA: TGTGCTAGCAGCTTACAGGTTTCGGACAATGAGCAGTTCTTC. It encodes CASSLQVSDNEQFF. The chain uses TRBV7-7 and TRBJ2-1, with D perhaps matching TRBD1 (5 bases). Germline loops: CDR1 SSHAT, CDR2 FNYEAQ (reference sequence). The CDR3 length is 14 residues. The full variable domain, in which reference TRBV7-7 and TRBJ2-1 provide the parts outside the CDR3, is GAGVSQSPRYKVTKRGQDVTLRCDPISSHATLYWYQQALGQGPEFLTYFNYEAQPDKSGLPSDRFSAERPEGSISTLTIQRTEQRDSAMYRCASSLQVSDNEQFFGPGTRLTVL.

Here the CDR3 reads CASSYSGHLYEQYF. CDR3 nucleotide sequence: TGTGCCAGCAGTTACTCGGGACACCTATACGAGCAGTACTTC. The chain employs TRBV6-5 and TRBJ2-7; perhaps TRBD1 as D (6 bases). Trimming cost V 0 bases and J 4 bases, with 10 bases left between them. This CDR3 has 14 residues. Germline lookup yields CDR1 MNHEY and CDR2 SVGAGI.

V and J are TRBV7-3 and TRBJ2-5; 11 bases map to TRBD2. The trim removed 5 bases at V and 4 bases at J, leaving 6 bases unmatched. The CDR3 runs 15 residues. Germline V gene sequence: CDR1 SGHTA, CDR2 FQGTGA. The CDR3 sequence is CASSLAGGGVETQYF. CDR3 nucleotide sequence: TGTGCCAGCAGCCTAGCGGGAGGAGGCGTAGAGACCCAGTACTTC.

The chain uses TRBV28 and TRBJ2-7; D may be TRBD1 or TRBD2 (5 bases each). The germline V gene encodes CDR1 MDHEN and CDR2 SYDVKM. CDR3 size: 13 residues. Trimming took off 5 bases at V and 2 bases at J, with 10 bases between the two ends. DNA for the CDR3: TGTGCCAGCAGTACTTTGGGGGCCTACGAGCAGTACTTC. Translating gives CASSTLGAYEQYF.

The table lists this clone with a few counts. The rearrangement joins TRBV29-1 to TRBJ1-5, with D unresolved. Germline CDR1 SQVTM, CDR2 ANQGSEA. The CDR3 is 12 residues long. V gave up 4 bases and J gave up 2 bases, with 6 bases separating them. CDR3 bases: TGCAGCGTTGTCGTGGGCAATCAGCCCCAGCATTTT. Translated: CSVVVGNQPQHF. The full variable domain, rest sourced from reference TRBV29-1 and TRBJ1-5, is SAVISQKPSRDICQRGTSLTIQCQVDSQVTMMFWYRQQPGQSLTLIATANQGSEATYESGFVIDKFPISRPNLTFSTLTVSNMSPEDSSIYLCSVVVGNQPQHFGDGTRLSIL.

This clone has just one count. This chain links TRBV4-1 with TRBJ1-5; D uncertain. Germline V gene data show CDR1 as MGHRA and CDR2 as YSYEKL. The V end was cut by 1 base, the J end by 3 bases, with 7 bases between. This CDR3 has 14 residues. The CDR3, as DNA: TGCGCCAGCAGCCAAGGACACCCCAATCAGCCCCAGCATTTT. Amino acid sequence: CASSQGHPNQPQHF.

The gene calls are TRBV29-1 and TRBJ2-7, with 7 bases lining up with TRBD1. Unmatched junction bases numbered 2, after V lost 1 base and J lost 2 bases. Germline V gene lookup returns CDR1 SQVTM and CDR2 ANQGSEA. CDR3 size: 13 residues. CDR3 nucleotides: TGCAGCGTTGAAGGCCAGGGGGCCTACGAGCAGTACTTC. Its protein is CSVEGQGAYEQYF.

The chain is built from TRBV27 and TRBJ1-2, with D unresolved. The CDR3 extends over 13 amino acids. Germline lookup yields CDR1 MNHEY and CDR2 SMNVEV (reference sequence). V was clipped by 4 bases and J by 2 bases, with 8 bases between them. CDR3 loop: CASSSTPNYGYTF. The CDR3 bases are TGTGCCAGCAGTTCTACACCGAACTATGGCTACACCTTC.

J is TRBJ1-2 and V is TRBV9; tentatively, D is TRBD1 (5 bases). The CDR3 covers 16 residues. V was clipped by 3 bases and J by 2 bases, with 17 bases between them. Germline loops: CDR1 SGDLS, CDR2 YYNGEE. CDR3 sequence (DNA): TGTGCCAGCAGCGAGGGAGCCGGGGGATCAAACTATGGCTACACCTTC. It yields the protein CASSEGAGGSNYGYTF.

The chain has TRBV7-5 and TRBJ2-1; no DNA check was done on the table's D call, TRBD2. TRBV7-5 is a pseudogene locus. The CDR3 covers 18 residues. This CDR3 reads CARSPDPSGGATYNEQFF. CDR3 bases: TGTGCCAGAAGCCCAGATCCTAGCGGGGGGGCTACCTACAATGAGCAGTTCTTC.

The chain couples TRBV5-6 to TRBJ2-3; tentatively, D is TRBD1 (5 bases). Germline lookup yields CDR1 SGHDT and CDR2 YYEEEE. CDR3 length equals 15 residues. Trimming cost V 2 bases and J 2 bases, with 12 bases left between them. This chain's CDR3 is CASSFRETPTDTQYF. The CDR3 nucleotides read TGTGCCAGCAGCTTCAGGGAAACCCCCACAGATACGCAGTATTTT.

V is TRBV7-9 and J is TRBJ2-7; 7 nucleotides match TRBD2. J gave up 5 bases and V 3 bases, and 1 base lay outside the gene matches. This CDR3 spans 12 amino acids. Per the germline V gene, CDR1 is SEHNR and CDR2 is FQNEAQ (reference sequence). The CDR3 spells CASSFTSDEQYF. The CDR3 coding sequence is TGTGCCAGCAGCTTCACTAGCGACGAGCAGTACTTC.

This chain links TRBV9 with TRBJ2-1, with 8 bases that match TRBD2. Germline CDR1 and CDR2: SGDLS and YYNGEE. The CDR3 consists of 16 residues. V was clipped by 3 bases and J by 0 bases; unmatched bases: 5. CDR3 DNA: TGTGCCAGCAGCGGGGGAGCGGGGGACTCCTACAATGAGCAGTTCTTC. The encoded protein is CASSGGAGDSYNEQFF. Complete variable domain (other parts from reference TRBV9 and TRBJ2-1): DSGVTQTPKHLITATGQRVTLRCSPRSGDLSVYWYQQSLDQGLQFLIQYYNGEERAKGNILERFSAQQFPDLHSELNLSSLELGDSALYFCASSGGAGDSYNEQFFGPGTRLTVL.

The chain recombines TRBV4-3 with TRBJ2-3, with TRBD2 as a possible D gene (5 bases). Looked up from germline, CDR1 is LGHNA and CDR2 is YSLEER. The CDR3 runs to 16 residues. Trimming took 0 bases from V and 5 from J, leaving 15 bases between them. CDR3: CASSQDRWGAEDTQYF. CDR3 nucleotides: TGCGCCAGCAGCCAAGATAGGTGGGGAGCGGAAGATACGCAGTATTTT.

The V and J genes are TRBV5-5 and TRBJ1-2; the match to TRBD1 covers 9 bases. The CDR3 spans 14 residues. The junction had 3 bases not matched to a gene; V was cut back by 1 base and J by 5 bases. Germline loops: CDR1 SGHKS, CDR2 YYEKEE (reference sequence). CDR3: CASSLTGGVYGYTF. In DNA form, the CDR3 reads TGTGCCAGCAGCTTGACAGGGGGCGTTTATGGCTACACCTTC. The full variable domain, rest sourced from reference TRBV5-5 and TRBJ1-2, is DAGVTQSPTHLIKTRGQQVTLRCSPISGHKSVSWYQQVLGQGPQFIFQYYEKEERGRGNFPDRFSARQFPNYSSELNVNALLLGDSALYLCASSLTGGVYGYTFGSGTRLTVV.

V and J are TRBV6-4 and TRBJ1-2; D is unclear. Germline CDR1 is MRHNA and CDR2 is SNTAGT. This CDR3 spans 16 amino acids. V gave up 3 bases and J gave up 8 bases, with 22 bases separating them. CDR3 DNA sequence: TGTGCCAGCAGTGAGAGTTGGCCCCTAGCCCCTCAGGGCTACACCTTC. This translates into CASSESWPLAPQGYTF.

The CDR3 nucleotides are TGTGCCAGCACCAACGGGGGTGTCAGTAGTGAAGCTTTCTTT. It translates to CASTNGGVSSEAFF. V gene TRBV6-5 combines with J gene TRBJ1-1; weak D call: TRBD1 (5 bases). This CDR3 region has 14 residues. The V and J ends lost 7 bases and 7 bases respectively, with 19 bases between them. Germline lookup yields CDR1 MNHEY and CDR2 SVGAGI.

The chain employs TRBV5-1 and TRBJ2-1, with D possibly matching TRBD1 (6 bases). CDR3 length equals 13 residues. Germline V gene sequence: CDR1 SGHRS, CDR2 YFSETQ. The ends were cut back, 4 bases at V and 4 bases at J, with 9 bases in the middle. The CDR3 region has the DNA TGCGCCAGCAGCATGGACAGTTACAATGAGCAGTTCTTC. Encoded protein: CASSMDSYNEQFF.

This clone was seen only once. The chain carries TRBV5-5 and TRBJ2-3; D not certain. This CDR3 has 16 residues. V lost 3 bases, J lost 1 base, and 15 bases lay in between. Germline values: CDR1 SGHKS, CDR2 YYEKEE (reference sequence). CDR3 in DNA: TGTGCCAGCAGCTACCAAGGAGCCCGGGGCACAGATACGCAGTATTTT. Its protein product is CASSYQGARGTDTQYF. Together with reference TRBV5-5 and TRBJ2-3, the CDR3 gives the full variable domain: DAGVTQSPTHLIKTRGQQVTLRCSPISGHKSVSWYQQVLGQGPQFIFQYYEKEERGRGNFPDRFSARQFPNYSSELNVNALLLGDSALYLCASSYQGARGTDTQYFGPGTRLTVL.

The chain is built from TRBV5-5 and TRBJ1-2; a possible D gene is TRBD1 (6 bases). CDR1 and CDR2 (germline): SGHKS, YYEKEE (reference sequence). The V end was cut by 0 bases, the J end by 7 bases, with 13 bases between. The CDR3 covers 14 residues. CDR3 region: CASSLETGFGGYTF. The CDR3 nucleotides are TGTGCCAGCAGCTTGGAAACAGGGTTTGGTGGCTACACCTTC.

This chain connects TRBV5-4 to TRBJ2-7; 11 bases line up with TRBD2. Trimming took 2 bases from V and 7 from J; bases not matched to a gene: 5. Germline V gene lookup returns CDR1 SGHNT and CDR2 YYREEE (reference sequence). This CDR3 has 14 residues. The chain's CDR3 is CASSFLAGGREQYF. The DNA of the CDR3 is TGTGCCAGCAGCTTTTTAGCGGGGGGGCGAGAGCAGTACTTC.

The chain combines TRBV7-9 with TRBJ2-7; TRBD1 matches 7 bases. The CDR3 consists of 14 residues. Unmatched junction bases numbered 5, after V lost 5 bases and J lost 1 base. Germline values: CDR1 SEHNR, CDR2 FQNEAQ (reference sequence). CDR3: CASSLDRDSYEQYF. In nucleotides, the CDR3 is TGTGCCAGCAGCCTCGACAGGGATTCCTACGAGCAGTACTTC.